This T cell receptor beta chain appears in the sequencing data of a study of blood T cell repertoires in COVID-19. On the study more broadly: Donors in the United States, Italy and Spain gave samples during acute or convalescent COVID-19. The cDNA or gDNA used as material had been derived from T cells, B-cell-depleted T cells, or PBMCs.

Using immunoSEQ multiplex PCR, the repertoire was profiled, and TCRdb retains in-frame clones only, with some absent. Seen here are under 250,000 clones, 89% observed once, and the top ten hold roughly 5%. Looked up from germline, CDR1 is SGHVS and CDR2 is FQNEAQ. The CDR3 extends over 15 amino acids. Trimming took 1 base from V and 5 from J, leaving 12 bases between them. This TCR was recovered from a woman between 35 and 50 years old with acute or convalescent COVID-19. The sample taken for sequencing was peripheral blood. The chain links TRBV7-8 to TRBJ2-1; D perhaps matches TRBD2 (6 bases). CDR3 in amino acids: CASSLDWRGHNEQFF. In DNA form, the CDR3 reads TGTGCCAGCAGCTTAGATTGGAGGGGCCACAATGAGCAGTTCTTC.